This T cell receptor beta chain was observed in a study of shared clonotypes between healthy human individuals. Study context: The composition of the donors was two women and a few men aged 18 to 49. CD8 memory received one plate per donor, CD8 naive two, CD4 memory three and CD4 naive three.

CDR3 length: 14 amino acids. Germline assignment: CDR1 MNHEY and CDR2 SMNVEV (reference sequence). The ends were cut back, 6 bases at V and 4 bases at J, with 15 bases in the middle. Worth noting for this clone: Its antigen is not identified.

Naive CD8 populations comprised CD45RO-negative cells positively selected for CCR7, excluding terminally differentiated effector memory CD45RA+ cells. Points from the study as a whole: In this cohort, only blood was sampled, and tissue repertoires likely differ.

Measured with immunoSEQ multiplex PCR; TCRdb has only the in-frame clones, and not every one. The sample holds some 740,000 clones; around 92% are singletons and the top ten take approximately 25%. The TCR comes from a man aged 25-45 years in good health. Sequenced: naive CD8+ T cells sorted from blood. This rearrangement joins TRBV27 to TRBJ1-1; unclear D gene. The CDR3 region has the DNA TGTGCCAGCAGGCTACAGTCTCCTGTCACTGAAGCTTTCTTT. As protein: CASRLQSPVTEAFF.